This T cell receptor beta chain originates from a study of T-cell memory formation after mild COVID-19. The sample holds a few counts of this clonotype. The length of the CDR3 is 14 residues. Trimming removed 7 bases from V and 1 base from J, with 17 bases in between. From germline, CDR1 is DFQATT and CDR2 SNEGSKA (reference sequence). TCRdb independently ran MiXCR on the 5' RACE reads; one entry per CDR3 protein. The table lists around 340,000 distinct CDR3 sequences, under 15% of them singletons, with about a fifth in the top ten. The source is a man between 18 and 35 years old who had mild COVID-19 (a few samples of this study predate the infection). Cell type and time point are not known. V usage is TRBV20-1 and J usage is TRBJ2-7, with unresolved D. The sample comprised PBMCs or a T cell subset sorted from them (not recorded which). As DNA, the CDR3 is TGCAGTGTATCCGGGCCCCGCAGTTCCTACGAGCAGTACGTC. Translated, it gives CSVSGPRSSYEQYV.